The 28 T cell receptor beta chains reported below all come from one sample, sequenced in a study of blood T cell repertoires in COVID-19 (dated by TCRdb to the early 2020s). Library method: the immunoSEQ multiplex PCR assay. Drawn from immuneACCESS, this table holds only the in-frame rearrangements with V and J called that TCRdb kept. Clones are partly lost; checked studies trace under half to an unresolved V gene and leave the rest unexplained. The sample table holds tens of thousands of clones, of which approximately 80% were seen once. The ten largest clones capture less than 4.5% of the sample. The sequenced sample was PBMCs or T cells enriched from blood (not recorded which). Every receptor here comes from a woman aged 40-49 years with acute COVID-19.

This clone was counted only a few times. The rearrangement links TRBV7-8 to TRBJ1-5, with a tentative D call TRBD1 (6 bases). The CDR3 extends over 18 amino acids. The V gene's germline CDR1 is SGHVS and CDR2 FQNEAQ. V dropped 5 bases and J dropped 4 bases, with 24 bases sitting between them. This CDR3 is CASSPGWQLLQGNQPQHF. As DNA, the CDR3 is TGTGCCAGCAGCCCAGGCTGGCAGCTCCTCCAGGGGAATCAGCCCCAGCATTTT.

This chain links TRBV18 with TRBJ1-1; TRBD1 is a possible D gene (6 bases). The CDR3 length is 14 residues. The V gene's germline CDR1 is KGHSH and CDR2 LQKENI. With 2 bases removed from V and 4 bases from J, the gap between germline ends came to 11 bases. The CDR3 sequence: CASSPGARGTEAFF. Written as DNA, the CDR3 is TGTGCCAGCTCACCAGGAGCCAGGGGCACTGAAGCTTTCTTT.

V gene TRBV9 combines with J gene TRBJ1-5; no clear D gene. V was cut by 3 bases and J by 11 bases, with 18 bases left in between. The CDR3 length is 14 residues. Germline V gene sequence: CDR1 SGDLS, CDR2 YYNGEE. CDR3 DNA sequence: TGTGCCAGCAGCGAAGGCACGACCCCCGGGACCCAGCATTTT. This codes for CASSEGTTPGTQHF.

The rearrangement joins TRBV15 to TRBJ2-7; 12 bases line up with TRBD2. Germline V gene lookup returns CDR1 LNHNV and CDR2 YYDKDF (reference sequence). Trimming removed 0 bases from V and 0 bases from J; junction bases left unmatched: 15. CDR3 length: 21 residues. CDR3 DNA: TGTGCCACCAGCAGAGATGTCAGAGATCCGGGACTAGCGGGCGGCTCCTACGAGCAGTACTTC. Its protein is CATSRDVRDPGLAGGSYEQYF.

This rearrangement joins TRBV29-1 to TRBJ1-2; tentatively, D is TRBD1 (5 bases). V shed 4 bases and J shed 8 bases, with 11 bases lying between them. The CDR3 is 11 residues long. Germline loops: CDR1 SQVTM, CDR2 ANQGSEA. CDR3 bases: TGCAGCGTTGGGGGGGTCCGCGGCTACACCTTC. It specifies CSVGGVRGYTF.

The V call is TRBV7-8, the J call TRBJ2-5; TRBD2 agrees at 8 bases. The CDR3 runs to 16 residues. The V gene's germline CDR1 is SGHVS and CDR2 FQNEAQ. V shed 5 bases and J 6 bases; nucleotides not matched to a gene: 14. CDR3 loop: CASSRAGAPSRKTQYF. In nucleotides, the CDR3 is TGTGCCAGCAGCCGAGCGGGGGCCCCCTCCAGGAAGACCCAGTACTTC.

This chain uses TRBV27 with TRBJ1-6; TRBD1 is a possible D gene (6 bases). V dropped 1 base and J dropped 5 bases, with 12 bases sitting between them. CDR1 and CDR2 (germline): MNHEY, SMNVEV (reference sequence). The CDR3 is 16 residues long. This chain's CDR3 is CASSLYIQGHNSPLHF. In nucleotides, the CDR3 is TGTGCCAGCAGTTTATATATTCAGGGGCATAATTCACCCCTCCACTTT.

This clone was found a few times. This sequence joins TRBV29-1 and TRBJ1-1; 8 bases map to TRBD1. The germline gives CDR1 SQVTM, CDR2 ANQGSEA. CDR3 size: 13 residues. The junction had 7 bases not matched to a gene; V was cut back by 6 bases and J by 4 bases. CDR3 nucleotide sequence: TGCAGCGTGGACAGGGTAGGAGCCACTGAAGCTTTCTTT. It codes for CSVDRVGATEAFF.

This rearrangement joins TRBV7-2 to TRBJ2-3; 8 bases map to TRBD2. Germline V lookup: CDR1 SGHTA, CDR2 FQGNSA. The CDR3 contains 12 residues. V lost 9 bases to trimming and J lost 9 bases; unmatched junction nucleotides: 8. The CDR3 reads CARAGASGTQYF. The CDR3 DNA reads TGTGCCAGAGCGGGGGCCTCAGGGACGCAGTATTTT.

This clone was detected a few times. This rearrangement joins TRBV28 to TRBJ2-5; 7 positions match TRBD2. Germline CDR1 and CDR2: MDHEN and SYDVKM. V lost 5 bases and J lost 5; bases outside the gene matches: 8. The CDR3 is 14 residues long. DNA for the CDR3: TGTGCCAGCAGTCCCAGTCGGGGAGGGGAGACCCAGTACTTC. Its protein is CASSPSRGGETQYF.

The chain couples TRBV2 to TRBJ1-5; D may be TRBD1 (5 bases). Trimming stripped 7 bases from V and 6 bases from J, with 10 bases between. The germline CDR1 and CDR2 sequences are SNHLY and FYNNEI. The CDR3 runs to 12 residues. The CDR3 loop reads CASTGGFQPQHF. The CDR3 region has the DNA TGTGCCAGCACTGGGGGGTTTCAGCCCCAGCATTTT. The whole variable domain, remainder taken from reference TRBV2 and TRBJ1-5, is EPEVTQTPSHQVTQMGQEVILRCVPISNHLYFYWYRQILGQKVEFLVSFYNNEISEKSEIFDDQFSVERPDGSNFTLKIRSTKLEDSAMYFCASTGGFQPQHFGDGTRLSIL.

The rearrangement joins TRBV9 to TRBJ2-3; D is possibly TRBD2 (5 bases). Trimming removed 2 bases from V and 0 bases from J, with 13 bases in between. The CDR3 has 16 residues. Germline loops: CDR1 SGDLS, CDR2 YYNGEE. The CDR3 reads CASSVRPGGSTDTQYF. Written as DNA, the CDR3 is TGTGCCAGCAGCGTCCGCCCGGGCGGGAGCACAGATACGCAGTATTTT.

The gene calls are TRBV9 and TRBJ2-1, with TRBD2 matching 13 bases. The CDR3 extends over 16 amino acids. Germline V lookup: CDR1 SGDLS, CDR2 YYNGEE. The trim removed 4 bases at V and 8 bases at J, leaving 9 bases unmatched. The CDR3 protein is CASSSRTSGSVDEQFF. The CDR3 nucleotides are TGTGCCAGCAGCTCCCGGACTAGCGGGAGTGTCGATGAGCAGTTCTTC.

The chain joins TRBV19 to TRBJ2-2, with 8 nucleotides matching TRBD1. The V gene end was trimmed by 8 bases and the J gene end by 3 bases; junction bases not matched to a gene: 5. The germline V gene has CDR1 LNHDA and CDR2 SQIVND (reference sequence). This CDR3 region has 14 residues. CDR3 DNA sequence: TGTGCCAGTTCCACAGGGGGGTACACCGGGGAGCTGTTTTTT. It yields the protein CASSTGGYTGELFF.

The chain carries TRBV6-5 and TRBJ1-1; 7 bases match TRBD1. Trimming took 5 bases from V and 7 from J; bases not matched to a gene: 10. This CDR3 region has 14 residues. Germline loops: CDR1 MNHEY, CDR2 SVGAGI. The CDR3 protein is CASSNRGQTGEAFF. Written as DNA, the CDR3 is TGTGCCAGCAGTAACCGGGGACAGACAGGTGAAGCTTTCTTT.

V and J are TRBV27 and TRBJ1-1; TRBD1 agrees at 7 bases. The CDR3 has 14 amino acids. Trimming at V came to 7 bases and at J to 6 bases, leaving 11 bases not matched to a gene. Germline lookup yields CDR1 MNHEY and CDR2 SMNVEV (reference sequence). The CDR3 nucleotides are TGTGCCAGCACGGACCGGACAGGTTCTTCTGAAGCTTTCTTT. This encodes CASTDRTGSSEAFF.

CDR3 amino acids: CASSSLQGAQPQHF. CDR3 nucleotide sequence: TGTGCCAGCAGCTCCTTACAGGGGGCCCAGCCCCAGCATTTT. The chain employs TRBV7-8 and TRBJ1-5; 9 nucleotides align to TRBD1. This CDR3 is 14 amino acids long. Unmatched junction bases numbered 5, after V lost 4 bases and J lost 7 bases. Germline V gene data show CDR1 as SGHVS and CDR2 as FQNEAQ.

This chain links TRBV3-1 (or the pseudogene TRBV3-2) with TRBJ2-2; 8 nucleotides line up with TRBD2. The CDR3 is 17 amino acids. Germline CDR1 is LGHDT and CDR2 is YNNKEL (reference sequence). V gave up 0 bases and J gave up 5 bases; unmatched junction bases: 8. CDR3: CASSQDRRGGPTGELFF. The CDR3 DNA sequence: TGTGCCAGCAGCCAAGATCGACGGGGGGGTCCTACCGGGGAGCTGTTTTTT.

V is TRBV6-6 and J is TRBJ2-1; the D is unclear. CDR1 is MNHNY and CDR2 is SVGAGI in the germline V gene (reference sequence). The V and J ends lost 7 bases and 5 bases respectively, with 9 bases between them. This CDR3 has 12 amino acids. CDR3 nucleotides: TGTGCCAGCAAAATTAGTGACAATGAGCAGTTCTTC. It encodes CASKISDNEQFF.

The chain has TRBV11-1 and TRBJ2-1, with a tentative D call TRBD2 (6 bases). The CDR3 consists of 14 residues. CDR1 is SGHAT and CDR2 is FQDESV in the germline V gene (reference sequence). Trimming cost V 5 bases and J 7 bases, with 15 bases left between them. CDR3 DNA: TGTGCCAGCAGCCGAAAAAGACTAGGGAATGAGCAGTTCTTC. This encodes CASSRKRLGNEQFF.

The V and J genes are TRBV29-1 and TRBJ2-2; D call uncertain. The V and J ends lost 4 bases and 6 bases respectively, with 9 bases between them. Germline V gene data show CDR1 as SQVTM and CDR2 as ANQGSEA. The CDR3 sequence is 12 residues long. CDR3 loop: CSVVSPPGELFF. As DNA, the CDR3 is TGCAGCGTTGTGTCTCCCCCCGGGGAGCTGTTTTTT.

This clone appeared a few times. This chain connects TRBV28 to TRBJ1-5; TRBD1 aligns across 7 bases. There are 14 residues in the CDR3. Germline lookup yields CDR1 MDHEN and CDR2 SYDVKM. With 3 bases clipped from V and 2 bases from J, the junction kept 1 base outside the gene matches. The CDR3 sequence: CASSFDRGNQPQHF. The CDR3 DNA sequence: TGTGCCAGCAGTTTCGACAGGGGCAATCAGCCCCAGCATTTT. The whole variable domain, filled in from reference TRBV28 and TRBJ1-5, reads DVKVTQSSRYLVKRTGEKVFLECVQDMDHENMFWYRQDPGLGLRLIYFSYDVKMKEKGDIPEGYSVSREKKERFSLILESASTNQTSMYLCASSFDRGNQPQHFGDGTRLSIL.

The chain has TRBV18 and TRBJ1-5; 12 bases line up with TRBD1. The ends lost 8 bases at V and 4 bases at J; junction bases unmatched: 3. The CDR3 extends over 14 amino acids. Germline CDR1 reads KGHSH; CDR2 reads LQKENI. The CDR3 loop is CASRGQGANQPQHF. Written as DNA, the CDR3 is TGTGCCAGCCGGGGACAGGGGGCGAATCAGCCCCAGCATTTT.

The J gene is TRBJ2-5, the V gene TRBV4-2; 8 bases fit TRBD2. The CDR3 extends over 15 amino acids. V lost 0 bases to trimming and J lost 5 bases; unmatched junction nucleotides: 5. In germline, CDR1 is LGHNA, CDR2 YNFKEQ. CDR3 in amino acids: CASSQEWGLVETQYF. The DNA for the CDR3 is TGTGCCAGCAGCCAAGAATGGGGACTAGTGGAGACCCAGTACTTC.

The rearrangement joins TRBV10-2 to TRBJ1-1, with unresolved D. The CDR3 is 14 residues long. Germline CDR1 reads WSHSY; CDR2 reads SAAADI. V lost 0 bases and J lost 0, with 5 bases in between. As DNA, the CDR3 is TGCGCCAGCAGTGAGTCGAACATGAACACTGAAGCTTTCTTT. It codes for CASSESNMNTEAFF.

The genes are TRBV13 and TRBJ2-1, with D possibly TRBD2 on 5 matching bases. CDR3 length equals 14 residues. Germline assignment: CDR1 PRHDT and CDR2 FYEKMQ (reference sequence). Trimming stripped 5 bases from V and 0 bases from J, with 8 bases between. In DNA form, the CDR3 reads TGTGCCAGCAGCCCCGGGGACTCCTACAATGAGCAGTTCTTC. This gives the protein CASSPGDSYNEQFF. The complete variable domain, with remaining parts taken from reference TRBV13 and TRBJ2-1, reads AAGVIQSPRHLIKEKRETATLKCYPIPRHDTVYWYQQGPGQDPQFLISFYEKMQSDKGSIPDRFSAQQFSDYHSELNMSSLELGDSALYFCASSPGDSYNEQFFGPGTRLTVL.

The genes are TRBV7-6 and TRBJ2-1; tentatively, D is TRBD1 (6 bases). V was pared by 4 bases and J by 0 bases, with 16 bases between. This CDR3 spans 17 amino acids. Germline loops: CDR1 SGHVS, CDR2 FNYEAQ. CDR3 nucleotide sequence: TGTGCCAGCAGCTCCCCCGGACAGAATCCCTCCTACAATGAGCAGTTCTTC. It is translated as CASSSPGQNPSYNEQFF.

There are a few counts of this clone. The chain recombines TRBV18 with TRBJ1-3, with a weak D call TRBD1 (5 bases). The CDR3 runs 13 residues. V was shortened by 6 bases and J by 0 bases, with 6 bases between the two germline ends. CDR1 is KGHSH, CDR2 LQKENI, per germline. CDR3 in DNA: TGTGCCAGCTCCGACAGCTCTGGAAACACCATATATTTT. Protein product: CASSDSSGNTIYF.